What follows are 23 T cell receptor beta chains derived from one specimen sequenced in a study of blood T cell repertoires in COVID-19. Profiling relied on immunoSEQ multiplex PCR, and the TCRdb table lists in-frame clones only, not all of them. The sample gives more than 65,000 clones, 75% to 90% of which show up once; 5.1% is in the top ten. Source material: peripheral blood. The receptors derive from a man older than 75 with acute or convalescent COVID-19.

This sequence joins TRBV18 and TRBJ1-6; maybe TRBD1 (6 bases). CDR1 is KGHSH, CDR2 LQKENI, per germline. The V end was cut by 1 base, the J end by 7 bases, with 14 bases between. This CDR3 spans 16 amino acids. The CDR3 is CASSPLGTPANSPLHF. In DNA form, the CDR3 reads TGTGCCAGCTCACCACTTGGGACACCGGCGAATTCACCCCTCCACTTT.

V and J are TRBV7-9 and TRBJ1-4; TRBD1 matches 8 bases. The germline V gene encodes CDR1 SEHNR and CDR2 FQNEAQ (reference sequence). The CDR3 loop spans 14 amino acids. The V and J ends lost 7 bases and 6 bases, in that order; junction bases with no gene match: 7. The CDR3 region has the DNA TGTGCCAGCAACCCACAGGGGGGGGATGAAAAACTGTTTTTT. Its translation is CASNPQGGDEKLFF. Looking up the rest from reference TRBV7-9 and TRBJ1-4 gives the full variable domain: DTGVSQNPRHKITKRGQNVTFRCDPISEHNRLYWYRQTLGQGPEFLTYFQNEAQLEKSRLLSDRFSAERPKGSFSTLEIQRTEQGDSAMYLCASNPQGGDEKLFFGSGTQLSVL.

CDR3 region: CASGQGERGMNTEAFF. The CDR3 DNA follows: TGTGCCAGCGGACAGGGCGAAAGAGGGATGAACACTGAAGCTTTCTTT. The chain employs TRBV21-1 and TRBJ1-1; TRBD1 is taken as the D call from the table, unchecked against the DNA. TRBV21-1 is given as a pseudogene. The CDR3 is 16 amino acids.

J is TRBJ1-2 and V is TRBV13, with 7 positions matching TRBD1. The V segment lost 0 bases and the J segment 1 base; nucleotides outside the gene matches: 5. Germline CDR1 reads PRHDT; CDR2 reads FYEKMQ (reference sequence). This CDR3 is built from 16 residues. The CDR3 sequence is CASSLGRGTDNYGYTF. CDR3 nucleotides: TGTGCCAGCAGCTTAGGCCGGGGGACAGATAACTATGGCTACACCTTC.

The J gene is TRBJ2-5, the V gene TRBV7-3; 7 bases agree with TRBD2. The CDR3 is 14 amino acids. Germline V gene sequence: CDR1 SGHTA, CDR2 FQGTGA. Germline trimming cut 5 bases from V and 2 bases from J; bases unmatched to any gene: 5. In nucleotides, the CDR3 is TGTGCCAGCAGCCCCTCTAGCGGTCAAGAGACCCAGTACTTC. Translating it yields CASSPSSGQETQYF.

This chain links TRBV5-8 with TRBJ2-1; 10 bases are a match to TRBD1. The germline CDR1 and CDR2 sequences are SGHTS and YDEGEE. The CDR3 runs 17 residues. Trimming cost V 4 bases and J 2 bases; bases outside gene matches: 9. CDR3 sequence: CASSPGPGQGTYNEQFF. In nucleotides, the CDR3 is TGTGCCAGCAGCCCGGGACCGGGACAGGGGACCTACAATGAGCAGTTCTTC. The complete variable domain, with remaining parts taken from reference TRBV5-8 and TRBJ2-1, reads EAGVTQSPTHLIKTRGQQATLRCSPISGHTSVYWYQQALGLGLQFLLWYDEGEERNRGNFPPRFSGRQFPNYSSELNVNALELEDSALYLCASSPGPGQGTYNEQFFGPGTRLTVL.

The CDR3 region is CASSLGGSGKYNEQFF. In nucleotides, the CDR3 is TGTGCCAGCAGCTTAGGAGGGAGCGGGAAGTACAATGAGCAGTTCTTC. The V and J genes are TRBV7-9 and TRBJ2-1, with 7 bases aligning to TRBD2. The CDR3 totals 16 residues. The germline V gene has CDR1 SEHNR and CDR2 FQNEAQ (reference sequence). With 1 base clipped from V and 4 bases from J, the junction kept 7 bases outside the gene matches.

This clone has a single count. V and J are TRBV7-2 and TRBJ1-2, with TRBD1 identical over 8 bases. J lost 0 bases, V lost 5 bases, and 11 bases had no gene match. The CDR3 runs 17 residues. From germline, CDR1 is SGHTA and CDR2 FQGNSA. The CDR3 nucleotides are TGTGCCAGCAGCCCTTTTCGGACAGGGTTGGCTAACTATGGCTACACCTTC. Encoded protein: CASSPFRTGLANYGYTF. Looking up the rest from reference TRBV7-2 and TRBJ1-2 gives the full variable domain: GAGVSQSPSNKVTEKGKDVELRCDPISGHTALYWYRQSLGQGLEFLIYFQGNSAPDKSGLPSDRFSAERTGGSVSTLTIQRTQQEDSAVYLCASSPFRTGLANYGYTFGSGTRLTVV.

This clone has more than one count but fewer than ten. The rearrangement links TRBV29-1 to TRBJ1-1; the match to TRBD1 covers 8 bases. The CDR3 extends over 14 amino acids. Germline V gene lookup returns CDR1 SQVTM and CDR2 ANQGSEA. The ends lost 5 bases at V and 4 bases at J; junction bases unmatched: 9. CDR3 nucleotide sequence: TGCAGCGTTAAGGGGAGACAGGGGACCACTGAAGCTTTCTTT. Protein product: CSVKGRQGTTEAFF.

This rearrangement joins TRBV28 to TRBJ1-5; tentatively, D is TRBD1 (5 bases). The CDR3 has 15 amino acids. CDR1 is MDHEN and CDR2 is SYDVKM in the germline V gene. V lost 0 bases and J 6 bases, leaving 12 bases between the germline ends. The CDR3 DNA reads as TGTGCCAGCAGTTTATGGGGGGGTAGGTCTCAGCCCCAGCATTTT. Its protein is CASSLWGGRSQPQHF.

The chain uses TRBV9 and TRBJ2-3; tentatively, D is TRBD2 (5 bases). Germline V gene sequence: CDR1 SGDLS, CDR2 YYNGEE. The V gene lost 1 base and the J gene lost 5 bases, with 8 bases spanning the gap. CDR3 length equals 13 residues. CDR3 in DNA: TGTGCCAGCAGCGTACCCGCGGGAGATACGCAGTATTTT. Its translation is CASSVPAGDTQYF.

The gene calls are TRBV27 and TRBJ2-7; 8 bases line up with TRBD2. This CDR3 is 17 amino acids long. The J segment lost 3 bases and the V segment lost 0 bases, leaving 10 bases of the junction unmatched. CDR1 and CDR2 (germline): MNHEY, SMNVEV (reference sequence). CDR3 bases: TGTGCCAGCAGTTTATCGACGGCGGGGGGTTTGGACTACGAGCAGTACTTC. Amino acid sequence: CASSLSTAGGLDYEQYF.

This chain links TRBV6-2 or TRBV6-3 with TRBJ1-1, with 7 nucleotides matching TRBD1. Germline CDR1 is MNHEY and CDR2 is SVGEGT. V lost 3 bases and J lost 7; bases outside the gene matches: 14. The CDR3 is 16 amino acids. As DNA, the CDR3 is TGTGCCAGCAGTTATGGGGCGACAGGGCCTTTTGATGAAGCTTTCTTT. Its translation is CASSYGATGPFDEAFF.

The CDR3 here is CASSPTGGETQYF. DNA of the CDR3: TGTGCCAGCAGTCCGACAGGGGGCGAGACCCAGTACTTC. The chain is built from TRBV6-5 and TRBJ2-5; 10 bases are shared with TRBD1. The CDR3 length is 13 residues. Germline loops: CDR1 MNHEY, CDR2 SVGAGI. With 5 bases clipped from V and 5 bases from J, the junction kept 2 bases outside the gene matches.

The chain combines TRBV28 with TRBJ2-7; tentatively, D is TRBD1 (5 bases). CDR1 is MDHEN, CDR2 SYDVKM, per germline. The ends were cut back, 4 bases at V and 3 bases at J, with 13 bases in the middle. The CDR3 is 14 residues long. CDR3 nucleotide sequence: TGTGCCAGCAGTTCCTCGACAGAGAACTACGAGCAGTACTTC. This encodes CASSSSTENYEQYF.

This chain joins TRBV7-2 and TRBJ2-1, with 9 bases lining up with TRBD2. Germline CDR1 SGHTA, CDR2 FQGNSA. The CDR3 length is 17 residues. After removal of 5 bases from V and 6 bases from J, the junction contained 14 bases not matched to a gene. CDR3 bases: TGTGCCAGCAGCACCCGGACTAGCGTAGGGGGGGCCAATGAGCAGTTCTTC. This gives the protein CASSTRTSVGGANEQFF.

This rearrangement joins TRBV5-1 to TRBJ2-6, with a possible D match to TRBD1 (6 bases). The germline V and J ends were trimmed by 1 base and 4 bases, with 15 bases remaining between them. The CDR3 covers 17 residues. CDR1 and CDR2 (germline): SGHRS, YFSETQ. CDR3 nucleotides: TGCGCCAGCAGCTTGTTAGGCAGGGGCGTCGGGGCCAACGTCCTGACTTTC. This sequence encodes CASSLLGRGVGANVLTF.

The chain combines TRBV19 with TRBJ2-3, with 10 bases aligning to TRBD2. V lost 8 bases to trimming and J lost 4 bases; unmatched junction nucleotides: 12. This CDR3 is built from 16 residues. The germline gives CDR1 LNHDA, CDR2 SQIVND (reference sequence). The CDR3 sequence is CASSPRAGGLSDTQYF. The CDR3 DNA reads as TGTGCCAGTTCACCCCGAGCGGGGGGGCTTTCAGATACGCAGTATTTT.

The chain couples TRBV9 to TRBJ2-7; weak D call: TRBD2 (6 bases). CDR3 length: 17 residues. CDR1 is SGDLS and CDR2 is YYNGEE in the germline V gene. V was shortened by 4 bases and J by 0 bases, with 20 bases between the two germline ends. Written as DNA, the CDR3 is TGTGCCAGCAGCCCCTCAAGCCGGGACTTTAGCTCCTACGAGCAGTACTTC. It translates to CASSPSSRDFSSYEQYF.

This chain uses TRBV5-1 with TRBJ2-7; 8 bases map to TRBD2. CDR1 is SGHRS, CDR2 YFSETQ, per germline. There are 14 residues in the CDR3. With 2 bases clipped from V and 0 bases from J, the junction kept 1 base outside the gene matches. The CDR3 DNA sequence: TGCGCCAGCAGCTTCCGGGGGGGCTCCTACGAGCAGTACTTC. Amino acids: CASSFRGGSYEQYF.

The chain carries TRBV28 and TRBJ1-4, with D possibly being TRBD1 (5 bases). This CDR3 region has 14 residues. V was shortened by 4 bases and J by 6 bases, with 12 bases between the two germline ends. CDR1 and CDR2 (germline): MDHEN, SYDVKM. The CDR3, as DNA: TGTGCCAGCAGTTCCGGACATGCTGATGAAAAACTGTTTTTT. Its translation: CASSSGHADEKLFF.

This chain connects TRBV4-3 to TRBJ2-7; no clear D gene. Per the germline V gene, CDR1 is LGHNA and CDR2 is YSLEER. Trimming removed 8 bases at V and 2 bases at J, with 16 bases between. The CDR3 runs to 14 residues. CDR3 protein: CASSSQTSAYEQYF. The CDR3, as DNA: TGCGCCAGCTCCTCCCAGACTTCTGCCTACGAGCAGTACTTC.

The chain combines TRBV30 with TRBJ2-5; 9 bases map to TRBD1. This CDR3 is built from 15 residues. Germline assignment: CDR1 GTSNPN and CDR2 SVGIG (reference sequence). Trimming at V came to 5 bases and at J to 1 base, leaving 8 bases not matched to a gene. In DNA form, the CDR3 reads TGTGCCTGGGGTTGGACAGGGGAGGTCCAAGAGACCCAGTACTTC. It codes for CAWGWTGEVQETQYF.